The entry below describes one T cell receptor beta chain. The antigen remains unidentified. V was clipped by 0 bases and J by 6 bases, with 13 bases between them. Germline assignment: CDR1 MNHEY and CDR2 SVGAGI. The CDR3 covers 15 residues. It was with 60 Vbeta and 13 Jbeta primers that the PCR ran. Data came from immunoSEQ multiplex PCR; TCRdb stores just in-frame clones and leaves some out. Of roughly 150,000 clones listed, around 75% are singletons. This sample was taken from a study of cytomegalovirus exposure and HLA in healthy donors. General study results and limits: A few chains linked to CMV were shown in vitro to be specific for CMV antigens. Later on, an analysis tied roughly 17,000 TCR beta sequences to HLA alleles at 0.05 false discovery rate. The HLA-A and HLA-B alleles of most subjects were reportedly predicted accurately from TCR beta sequences.

Sequenced sample: PBMCs. This receptor was obtained from a man between 18 and 29 years old in good health and CMV-seropositive. The J gene is TRBJ2-3, the V gene TRBV6-5; D might be TRBD2 (6 bases). This chain's CDR3 is CASSYSLGRGDTQYF. The CDR3 DNA follows: TGTGCCAGCAGTTACTCCCTCGGGAGAGGTGATACGCAGTATTTT.